This paragraph covers one TCR beta chain sequence. Its matching antigen is unknown. This entry comes from a study of cytomegalovirus exposure and HLA in healthy donors. The overall study: Approximately 85 million unique TCRs from HLA-typed donors made up an early data release.

The PCR ran on 60 Vbeta and 13 Jbeta primers. The table came from immunoSEQ multiplex PCR; TCRdb's copy has only in-frame clones and leaves some out. Its table records under 200,000 clones. Study results and caveats: In an earlier analysis, productive rearrangement rates for most beta V segments clustered near 90% or 30%. In a later analysis, HLA-associated beta chains showed higher expansion and lower generation probabilities than comparable chains.

The source of this sequence is a man between 25 and 39 years old in good health and CMV-seronegative. Material for sequencing was PBMCs.

Here the CDR3 DNA reads TGCAGCGGCGGGACTAGCGGGGGCAATGAGCAGTTCTTC. Protein: CSGGTSGGNEQFF. The chain has TRBV29-1 and TRBJ2-1, with 14 bases lining up with TRBD2. The ends lost 7 bases at V and 6 bases at J; junction bases unmatched: 2. This CDR3 contains 13 residues. Germline CDR1 is SQVTM and CDR2 is ANQGSEA.